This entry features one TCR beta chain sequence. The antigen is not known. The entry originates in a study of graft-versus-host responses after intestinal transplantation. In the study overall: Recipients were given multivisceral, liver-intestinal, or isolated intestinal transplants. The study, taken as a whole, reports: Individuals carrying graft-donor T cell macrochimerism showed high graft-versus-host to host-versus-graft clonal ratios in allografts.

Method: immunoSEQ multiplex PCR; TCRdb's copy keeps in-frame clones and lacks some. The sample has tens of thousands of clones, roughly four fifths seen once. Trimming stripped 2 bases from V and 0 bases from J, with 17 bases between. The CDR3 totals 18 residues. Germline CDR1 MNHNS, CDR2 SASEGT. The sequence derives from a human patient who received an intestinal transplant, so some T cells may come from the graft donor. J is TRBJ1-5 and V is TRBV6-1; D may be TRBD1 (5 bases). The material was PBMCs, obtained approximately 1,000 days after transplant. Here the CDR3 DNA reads TGTGCCAGCAGTGAATCCAGGTGGGGGACCTATAGCAATCAGCCCCAGCATTTT. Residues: CASSESRWGTYSNQPQHF.